Shown below are 10 T cell receptor beta chains from a single sample sequenced in a study of blood T cell repertoires in COVID-19. Libraries were prepared by immunoSEQ multiplex PCR; TCRdb keeps only in-frame clonotypes and omits some of them. The table lists hundreds of thousands of clones, 82% of them singletons, with over 3.5% in the top ten. The sequenced sample consisted of peripheral blood. All receptors come from an older woman with acute or convalescent COVID-19.

The chain uses TRBV7-2 and TRBJ2-3; 8 nucleotides align to TRBD2. The trim removed 5 bases at V and 3 bases at J, leaving 7 bases unmatched. The germline CDR1 and CDR2 sequences are SGHTA and FQGNSA. The CDR3 covers 15 residues. CDR3 residues: CASSAPGGPTDTQYF. The CDR3 bases are TGTGCCAGCAGCGCCCCGGGGGGGCCAACAGATACGCAGTATTTT.

The sample holds one count of this clone. The rearrangement uses TRBV14 and TRBJ1-2; D is unclear. The germline V gene encodes CDR1 SGHDN and CDR2 FVKESK. Trimming removed 3 bases at V and 0 bases at J, with 11 bases between. This CDR3 is built from 15 residues. The CDR3 DNA reads as TGTGCCAGCAGCCATCGGGGAGATACTAACTATGGCTACACCTTC. Protein product: CASSHRGDTNYGYTF.

Details on this clone: This sample includes further DNA sequences coding for the same CDR3. The rearrangement links TRBV6-1 to TRBJ1-6, with no clear D. Germline CDR1 is MNHNS and CDR2 is SASEGT. Trimming removed 1 base at V and 0 bases at J, with 7 bases between. The CDR3 has 16 amino acids. The CDR3 sequence: CASSEDGSSYNSPLHF. DNA of the CDR3: TGTGCCAGCAGTGAAGACGGGAGCTCCTATAATTCACCCCTCCACTTT.

This clone has more than one count but fewer than ten. The V and J genes are TRBV5-6 and TRBJ2-2; TRBD2 aligns across 10 bases. The CDR3 is 17 amino acids. Germline CDR1 and CDR2: SGHDT and YYEEEE. Unmatched junction bases numbered 2, after V lost 0 bases and J lost 0 bases. The CDR3 reads CASSLGLAGANTGELFF. The CDR3 DNA follows: TGTGCCAGCAGCTTGGGGCTAGCGGGGGCGAACACCGGGGAGCTGTTTTTT. Complete variable domain (other parts from reference TRBV5-6 and TRBJ2-2): DAGVTQSPTHLIKTRGQQVTLRCSPKSGHDTVSWYQQALGQGPQFIFQYYEEEERQRGNFPDRFSGHQFPNYSSELNVNALLLGDSALYLCASSLGLAGANTGELFFGEGSRLTVL.

This chain links TRBV27 with TRBJ1-6; 7 nucleotides match TRBD1. The germline V gene encodes CDR1 MNHEY and CDR2 SMNVEV (reference sequence). This CDR3 contains 15 residues. Unmatched junction bases numbered 8, after V lost 3 bases and J lost 9 bases. The CDR3 nucleotides are TGTGCCAGCAGTTTCGAGGGGGCTAAAGGTTCACCCCTCCACTTT. Amino acid sequence: CASSFEGAKGSPLHF.

This chain joins TRBV6-5 and TRBJ1-3, with D hard to call. V gave up 6 bases and J gave up 2 bases, with 8 bases separating them. The CDR3 is 13 amino acids. CDR1 and CDR2 from the germline V gene are MNHEY and SVGAGI. The CDR3 bases are TGTGCCAGCAGCTCCGGGGCTGGAAACACCATATATTTT. Its protein product is CASSSGAGNTIYF.

This clone appeared a few times. The chain uses TRBV3-1 (or the pseudogene TRBV3-2) and TRBJ1-2; D call uncertain. V gave up 0 bases and J gave up 6 bases, with 8 bases separating them. The CDR3 contains 13 residues. Germline values: CDR1 LGHDT, CDR2 YNNKEL (reference sequence). DNA of the CDR3: TGTGCCAGCAGCCAAGATCCTCAGGATGGCTACACCTTC. Encoded protein: CASSQDPQDGYTF.

The genes are TRBV15 and TRBJ2-3, with a tentative D call TRBD1 (6 bases). The CDR3 is 17 amino acids. The V end lost 0 bases, the J end lost 4 bases, and 17 bases lay between the germline ends. Germline lookup yields CDR1 LNHNV and CDR2 YYDKDF (reference sequence). CDR3 DNA: TGTGCCACCAGCAGAGATCGATTCGGCAGGGGAGCAGATACGCAGTATTTT. Encoded protein: CATSRDRFGRGADTQYF.

The CDR3 DNA reads TGTGCCAACGAGGTTCAAGGCTATGGCTACACCTTC. Its protein is CANEVQGYGYTF. This chain links TRBV12-3 or TRBV12-4 with TRBJ1-2; D call uncertain. V shed 10 bases and J shed 4 bases, with 13 bases lying between them. The CDR3 length is 12 residues.

The J gene is TRBJ1-3, the V gene TRBV5-1; D call uncertain. Germline CDR1 reads SGHRS; CDR2 reads YFSETQ. This CDR3 has 13 amino acids. The V end lost 5 bases, the J end lost 0 bases, and 6 bases lay between the germline ends. DNA for the CDR3: TGCGCCAGCAGTACATTCTCTGGAAACACCATATATTTT. This encodes CASSTFSGNTIYF. Full variable domain (rest looked up from reference TRBV5-1 and TRBJ1-3): KAGVTQTPRYLIKTRGQQVTLSCSPISGHRSVSWYQQTPGQGLQFLFEYFSETQRNKGNFPGRFSGRQFSNSRSEMNVSTLELGDSALYLCASSTFSGNTIYFGEGSWLTVV.